Listed below are T cell receptor beta chains from one sample, sequenced in a study of post-analysis software for immune sequencing data. TCRdb used MiXCR to reprocess the PCR reads, holding one entry per CDR3 protein. The sample contains roughly 800,000 distinct CDR3 sequences, about half of which appear only once. The sample consisted of blood. These receptors came from a girl between 10 and 17 years old with multiple sclerosis. Both conserved end residues are part of each CDR3. The order of the fields is D gene, clone size, J gene, V gene, CDR3 DNA, CDR3 protein. D genes are given only for firm matches. Rows may omit the clone size; those that give it use once, few, many or a size class.

>.|.|TRBJ2-3|TRBV5-1
TGCGCCAGCAGCTTGAATCCAGGGGGCACAGATACGCAGTATTTT
CASSLNPGGTDTQYF
>.|many|TRBJ1-2|TRBV7-2
TGTGCCAGCAGCTTAGATGGCAGGGGAGGTGGCTACACCTTC
CASSLDGRGGGYTF
>TRBD1|.|TRBJ2-7|TRBV28
TGTGCCAGCAGTTTAAACGGACAGGGCCTTGACGACGAGCAGTACTTC
CASSLNGQGLDDEQYF
>.|few|TRBJ2-3|TRBV10-3
TGTGCCATCAGTGAGTCGACTAGCACAGATACGCAGTATTTT
CAISESTSTDTQYF
>.|.|TRBJ2-2|TRBV7-6
TGTGCCAGCAGCGTCCAAACAGGGTCAAACACCGGGGAGCTGTTTTTT
CASSVQTGSNTGELFF
>TRBD1|few|TRBJ2-4|TRBV5-1
TGCGCCAGCAGCTGGACCGGGACAGGGGAAGACATTCAGTACTTC
CASSWTGTGEDIQYF
>.|few|TRBJ1-2|TRBV24-1
TGTGCCACCAGTGGAGGGTATGGCTACACCTTC
CATSGGYGYTF
>.|.|TRBJ2-7|TRBV9
TGTGCCAGCAGCGTAGCGGCGGACGCCACCTACGAGCAGTACTTC
CASSVAADATYEQYF
>.|.|TRBJ2-3|TRBV5-1
TGCGCCAGCAGCTCAATGCGGCGGAGTAGCACAGATACGCAGTATTTT
CASSSMRRSSTDTQYF
>TRBD2|.|TRBJ2-3|TRBV4-1
TGCGCCAGCAGCCAAGAGGGGACTAGCGGCTACACAGATACGCAGTATTTT
CASSQEGTSGYTDTQYF
>.|.|TRBJ2-5|TRBV11-1
TGTGCCAGCCGCGACCCATTCGGGACCCAGTACTTC
CASRDPFGTQYF
>TRBD1|.|TRBJ2-5|TRBV7-9
TGTGCCAGCAGCCTACCAGGGACAGCCAGGGGCCAAGAGACCCAGTACTTC
CASSLPGTARGQETQYF
>.|.|TRBJ1-1|TRBV18
TGTGCCAGCTCGTCCTTGAATGGGGGGGTCGTCACTGAAGCTTTCTTT
CASSSLNGGVVTEAFF
>.|.|TRBJ1-2|TRBV14
TGTGCCAGCAGCCAAGATTCTTCATGGGGCTATGGCTACACCTTC
CASSQDSSWGYGYTF
>TRBD2|few|TRBJ2-3|TRBV10-3
TGTGCCATCAGTGTCCCGCCGGAAACGGGACTAGCGGGAGTTAACACAGATACGCAGTATTTT
CAISVPPETGLAGVNTDTQYF
>.|few|TRBJ2-7|TRBV5-1
TGCGCCAGCAGCTTGGCTCCGCGGGACTCCGAGGGGGAGCAGTACTTC
CASSLAPRDSEGEQYF
>.|few|TRBJ2-5|TRBV7-9
TGTGCCAGCAGTCACTACATGACAGGCAAAGAGACCCAGTACTTC
CASSHYMTGKETQYF